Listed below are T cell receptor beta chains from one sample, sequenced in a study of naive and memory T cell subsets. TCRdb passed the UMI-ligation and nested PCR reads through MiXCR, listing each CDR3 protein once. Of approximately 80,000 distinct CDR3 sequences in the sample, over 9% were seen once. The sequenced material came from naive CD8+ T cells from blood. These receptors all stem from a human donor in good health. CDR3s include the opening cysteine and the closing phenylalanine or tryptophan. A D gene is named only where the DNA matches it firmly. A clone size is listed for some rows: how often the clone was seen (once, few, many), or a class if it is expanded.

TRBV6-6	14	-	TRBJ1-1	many	CASRPDLGGTEAFF	TGTGCCAGCAGACCTGACTTAGGAGGCACTGAAGCTTTCTTT
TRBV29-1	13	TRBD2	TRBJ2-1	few	CSAGTSGIREQFF	TGCAGCGCCGGGACTAGCGGGATTAGGGAGCAGTTCTTC
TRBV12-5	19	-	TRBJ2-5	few	CASGLVLGGRQTTQETQYF	TGTGCTAGTGGTTTGGTACTTGGTGGGAGACAGACAACCCAAGAGACCCAGTACTTC
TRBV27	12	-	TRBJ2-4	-	CASSPDGYIQYF	TGTGCCAGCAGTCCAGACGGGTACATTCAGTACTTC
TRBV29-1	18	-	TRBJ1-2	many	CSVEDYLGATSANYGYTF	TGCAGCGTTGAAGATTACCTAGGCGCCACCTCAGCTAACTATGGCTACACCTTC
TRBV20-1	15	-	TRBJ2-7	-	CSARDYIGPIYEQYF	TGCAGTGCTAGAGATTACATCGGACCCATCTACGAGCAGTACTTC
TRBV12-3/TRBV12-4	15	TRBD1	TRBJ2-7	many	CASSSSGTVSYEQYF	TGTGCCAGCAGTTCCTCCGGGACAGTCTCCTACGAGCAGTACTTC
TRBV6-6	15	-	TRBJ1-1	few	CASTPYKGPGTEAFF	TGTGCCAGCACCCCATATAAAGGGCCGGGGACTGAAGCTTTCTTT
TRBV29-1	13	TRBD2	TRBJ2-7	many	CSVGTSGSDGQYF	TGCAGCGTTGGGACTAGCGGATCAGATGGGCAGTACTTC
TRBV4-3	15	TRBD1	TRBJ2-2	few	CASSQWTGSRGELFF	TGCGCCAGCAGCCAATGGACAGGGTCTCGCGGGGAGCTGTTTTTT
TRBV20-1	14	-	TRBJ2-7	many	CSARDRSGSYEQYF	TGCAGTGCTAGAGATCGTAGCGGCTCCTACGAGCAGTACTTC
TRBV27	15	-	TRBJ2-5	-	CASSPSQGRKETQYF	TGTGCCAGCAGTCCATCACAGGGGAGGAAAGAGACCCAGTACTTC
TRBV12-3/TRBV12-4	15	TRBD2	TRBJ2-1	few	CASSRSGSSYNEQFF	TGTGCCAGCAGTCGGAGCGGGAGCTCCTACAATGAGCAGTTCTTC
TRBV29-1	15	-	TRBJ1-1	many	CSVDVGLRMNTEAFF	TGCAGCGTTGATGTGGGGCTGCGCATGAACACTGAAGCTTTCTTT
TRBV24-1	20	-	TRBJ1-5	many	CATSDFFTTTTLPSNQPQHF	TGTGCCACCAGTGATTTTTTCACAACCACGACCCTTCCTAGCAATCAGCCCCAGCATTTT
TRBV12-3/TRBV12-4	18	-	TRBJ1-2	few	CASSFSSPRVKLVDGYTF	TGTGCCAGCAGTTTTTCTTCTCCTCGGGTTAAGCTGGTAGATGGCTACACCTTC
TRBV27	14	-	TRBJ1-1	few	CASFRGGGTTEAFF	TGTGCCAGCTTTAGGGGGGGGGGAACGACTGAAGCTTTCTTT
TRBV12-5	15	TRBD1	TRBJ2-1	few	CASGGAGTDHNEQFF	TGTGCTAGTGGGGGTGCCGGGACAGACCACAATGAGCAGTTCTTC
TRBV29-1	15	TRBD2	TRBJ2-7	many	CSVEGATSGNYEQYF	TGCAGCGTTGAAGGCGCGACTAGCGGGAACTACGAGCAGTACTTC
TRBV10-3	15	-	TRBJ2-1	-	CAISDLLTGLNEQFF	TGTGCCATCAGTGACCTCCTGACAGGACTCAATGAGCAGTTCTTC
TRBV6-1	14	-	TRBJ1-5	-	CASIDRETWQPQHF	TGTGCCAGCATTGACCGGGAAACTTGGCAGCCCCAGCATTTT
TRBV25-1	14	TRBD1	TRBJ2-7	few	CASSAGTGLGEQYF	TGTGCCAGCAGTGCCGGGACAGGCCTGGGGGAGCAGTACTTC